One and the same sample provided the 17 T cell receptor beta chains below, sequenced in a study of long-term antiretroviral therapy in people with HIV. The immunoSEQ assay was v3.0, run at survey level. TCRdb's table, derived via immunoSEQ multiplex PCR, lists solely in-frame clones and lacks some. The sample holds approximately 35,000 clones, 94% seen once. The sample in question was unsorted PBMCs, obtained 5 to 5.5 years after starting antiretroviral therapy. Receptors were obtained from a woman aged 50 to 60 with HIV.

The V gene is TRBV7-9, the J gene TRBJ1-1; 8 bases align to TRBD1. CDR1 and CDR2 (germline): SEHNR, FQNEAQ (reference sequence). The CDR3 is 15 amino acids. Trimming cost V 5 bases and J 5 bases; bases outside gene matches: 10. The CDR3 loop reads CASSPVGQGGTEAFF. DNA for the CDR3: TGTGCCAGCAGCCCCGTTGGACAGGGAGGAACTGAAGCTTTCTTT.

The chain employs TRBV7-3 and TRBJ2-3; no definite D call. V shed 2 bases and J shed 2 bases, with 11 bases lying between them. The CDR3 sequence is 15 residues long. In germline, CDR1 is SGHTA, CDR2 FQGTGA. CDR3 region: CASSLLPAPTDTQYF. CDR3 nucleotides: TGTGCCAGCAGCTTACTTCCGGCCCCCACAGATACGCAGTATTTT. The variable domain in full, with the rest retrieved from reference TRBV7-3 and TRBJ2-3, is GAGVSQTPSNKVTEKGKYVELRCDPISGHTALYWYRQSLGQGPEFLIYFQGTGAADDSGLPNDRFFAVRPEGSVSTLKIQRTERGDSAVYLCASSLLPAPTDTQYFGPGTRLTVL.

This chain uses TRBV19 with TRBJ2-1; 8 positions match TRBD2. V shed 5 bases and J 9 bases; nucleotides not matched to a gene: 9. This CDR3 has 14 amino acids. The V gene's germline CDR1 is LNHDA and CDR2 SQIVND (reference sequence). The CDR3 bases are TGTGCCAGTAGTTCGGGGGGGTTTACATTTGAGCAGTTCTTC. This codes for CASSSGGFTFEQFF.

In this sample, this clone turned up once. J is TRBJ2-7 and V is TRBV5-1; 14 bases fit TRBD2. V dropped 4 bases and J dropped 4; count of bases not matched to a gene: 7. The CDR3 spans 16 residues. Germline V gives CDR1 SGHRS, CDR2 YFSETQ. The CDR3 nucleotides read TGCGCCAGCAGCCGAGGGACTAGCGGGGGCTATTACGAGCAGTACTTC. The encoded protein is CASSRGTSGGYYEQYF.

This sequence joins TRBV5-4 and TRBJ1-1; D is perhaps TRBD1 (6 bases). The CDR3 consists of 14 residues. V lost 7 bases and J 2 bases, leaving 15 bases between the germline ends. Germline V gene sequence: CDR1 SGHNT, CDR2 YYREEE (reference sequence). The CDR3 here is CASRVIQGNTEAFF. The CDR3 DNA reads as TGTGCCAGCCGCGTAATACAGGGAAACACTGAAGCTTTCTTT.

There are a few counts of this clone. CDR3 DNA sequence: TGCGCCAGCAGCTCGGGGGCGGGGGCTGGCTACACCTTC. This sequence encodes CASSSGAGAGYTF. The V call is TRBV5-1, the J call TRBJ1-2; D possibly corresponds to TRBD1 (6 bases). CDR1 is SGHRS, CDR2 YFSETQ, per germline. This CDR3 has 13 amino acids. Trimming took 3 bases from V and 7 from J, leaving 13 bases between them.

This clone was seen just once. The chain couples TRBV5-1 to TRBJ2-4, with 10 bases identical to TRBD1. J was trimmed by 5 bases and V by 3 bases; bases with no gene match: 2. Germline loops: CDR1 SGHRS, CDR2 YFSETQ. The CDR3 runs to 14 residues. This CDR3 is CASSSGTGENIQYF. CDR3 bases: TGCGCCAGCAGCTCCGGGACAGGGGAAAACATTCAGTACTTC.

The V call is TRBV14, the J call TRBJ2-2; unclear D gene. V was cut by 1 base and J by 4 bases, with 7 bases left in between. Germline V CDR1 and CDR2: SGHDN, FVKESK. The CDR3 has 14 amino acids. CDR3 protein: CASSQGVSTGELFF. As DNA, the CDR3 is TGTGCCAGCAGCCAAGGGGTTAGCACCGGGGAGCTGTTTTTT.

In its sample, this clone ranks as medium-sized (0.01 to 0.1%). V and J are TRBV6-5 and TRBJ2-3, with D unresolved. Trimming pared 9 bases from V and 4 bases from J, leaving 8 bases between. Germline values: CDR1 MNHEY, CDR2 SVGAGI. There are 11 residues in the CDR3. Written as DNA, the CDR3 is TGTGCCAGTCGGTTTTCAGATACGCAGTATTTT. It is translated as CASRFSDTQYF.

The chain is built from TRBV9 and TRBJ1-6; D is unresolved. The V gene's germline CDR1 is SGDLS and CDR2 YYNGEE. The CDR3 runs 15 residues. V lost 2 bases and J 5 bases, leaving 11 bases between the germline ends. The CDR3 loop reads CASSVMPGDNSPLHF. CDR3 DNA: TGTGCCAGCAGCGTTATGCCGGGCGATAATTCACCCCTCCACTTT. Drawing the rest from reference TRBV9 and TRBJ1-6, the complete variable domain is DSGVTQTPKHLITATGQRVTLRCSPRSGDLSVYWYQQSLDQGLQFLIQYYNGEERAKGNILERFSAQQFPDLHSELNLSSLELGDSALYFCASSVMPGDNSPLHFGNGTRLTVT.

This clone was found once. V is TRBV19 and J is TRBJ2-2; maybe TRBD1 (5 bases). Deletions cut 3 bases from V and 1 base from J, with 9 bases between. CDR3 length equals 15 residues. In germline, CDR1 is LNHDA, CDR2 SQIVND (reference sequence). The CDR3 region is CASSINRRNTGELFF. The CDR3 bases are TGTGCCAGTAGTATCAACAGGCGGAACACCGGGGAGCTGTTTTTT.

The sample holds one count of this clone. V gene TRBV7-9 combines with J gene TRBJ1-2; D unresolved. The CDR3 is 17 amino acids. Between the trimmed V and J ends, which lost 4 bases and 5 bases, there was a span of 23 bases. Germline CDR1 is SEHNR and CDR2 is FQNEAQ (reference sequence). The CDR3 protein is CASSSPGVLDREYGYTF. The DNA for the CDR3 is TGTGCCAGCAGCTCCCCTGGGGTATTGGACCGCGAGTATGGCTACACCTTC. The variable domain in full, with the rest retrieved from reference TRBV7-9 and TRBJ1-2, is DTGVSQNPRHKITKRGQNVTFRCDPISEHNRLYWYRQTLGQGPEFLTYFQNEAQLEKSRLLSDRFSAERPKGSFSTLEIQRTEQGDSAMYLCASSSPGVLDREYGYTFGSGTRLTVV.

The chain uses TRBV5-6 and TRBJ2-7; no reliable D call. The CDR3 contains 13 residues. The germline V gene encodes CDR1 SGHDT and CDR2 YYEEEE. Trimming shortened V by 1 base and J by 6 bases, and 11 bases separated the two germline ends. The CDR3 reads CASSLYWAAEQYF. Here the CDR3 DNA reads TGTGCCAGCAGCTTGTATTGGGCGGCCGAGCAGTACTTC.

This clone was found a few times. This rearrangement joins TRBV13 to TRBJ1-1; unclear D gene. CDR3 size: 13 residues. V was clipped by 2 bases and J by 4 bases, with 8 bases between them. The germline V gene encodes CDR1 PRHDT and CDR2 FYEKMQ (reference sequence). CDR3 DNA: TGTGCCAGCAGCTTACAGGCATCCACTGAAGCTTTCTTT. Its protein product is CASSLQASTEAFF.

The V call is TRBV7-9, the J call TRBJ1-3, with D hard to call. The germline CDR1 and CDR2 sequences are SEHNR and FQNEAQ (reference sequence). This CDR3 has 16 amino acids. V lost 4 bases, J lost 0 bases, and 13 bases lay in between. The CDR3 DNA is TGTGCCAGCAGCTCGCGGCGGGAGAACTCTGGAAACACCATATATTTT. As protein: CASSSRRENSGNTIYF. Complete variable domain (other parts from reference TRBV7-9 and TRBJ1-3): DTGVSQNPRHKITKRGQNVTFRCDPISEHNRLYWYRQTLGQGPEFLTYFQNEAQLEKSRLLSDRFSAERPKGSFSTLEIQRTEQGDSAMYLCASSSRRENSGNTIYFGEGSWLTVV.

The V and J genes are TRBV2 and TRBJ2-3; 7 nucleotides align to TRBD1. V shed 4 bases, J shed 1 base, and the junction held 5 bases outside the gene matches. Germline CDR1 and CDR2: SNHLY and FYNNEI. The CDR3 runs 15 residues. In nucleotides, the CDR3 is TGTGCCAGCAGTGCCCGACAGGGTGGCACAGATACGCAGTATTTT. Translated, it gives CASSARQGGTDTQYF.

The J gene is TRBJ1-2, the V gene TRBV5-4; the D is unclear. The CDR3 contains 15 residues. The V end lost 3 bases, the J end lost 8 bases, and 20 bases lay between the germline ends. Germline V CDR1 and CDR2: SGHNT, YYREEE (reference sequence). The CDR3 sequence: CASSWGLGLEEGYTF. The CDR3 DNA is TGTGCCAGCAGCTGGGGATTGGGGTTGGAAGAGGGCTACACCTTC.